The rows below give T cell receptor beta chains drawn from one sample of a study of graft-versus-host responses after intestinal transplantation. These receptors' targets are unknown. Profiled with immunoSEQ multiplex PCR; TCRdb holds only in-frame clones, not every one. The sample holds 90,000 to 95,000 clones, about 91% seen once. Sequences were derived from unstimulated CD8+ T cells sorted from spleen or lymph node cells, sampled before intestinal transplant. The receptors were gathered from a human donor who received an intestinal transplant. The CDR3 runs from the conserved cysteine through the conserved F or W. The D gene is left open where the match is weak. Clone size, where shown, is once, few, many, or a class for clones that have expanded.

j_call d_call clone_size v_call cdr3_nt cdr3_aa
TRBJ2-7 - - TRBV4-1 TGCGCCAGCAGCCAAGTAGCACACGGCCCCTACGAGCAGTACTTC CASSQVAHGPYEQYF
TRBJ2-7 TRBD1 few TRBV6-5 TGTGCCAGCAGTTGGGGGGACAGGGACATCTACGAGCAGTACTTC CASSWGDRDIYEQYF
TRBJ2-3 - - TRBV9 TGTGCCAGCAGCGTAGGAGCGAGCCCCGATACGCAGTATTTT CASSVGASPDTQYF
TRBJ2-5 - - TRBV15 TGTGCCACCAGCAGACCGGACGCTAGGGGAAATAGAGAGACCCAGTACTTC CATSRPDARGNRETQYF
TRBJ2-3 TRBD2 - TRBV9 TGTGCCAGCAGCGGCACTAGCGGGGGGAATACGCAGTATTTT CASSGTSGGNTQYF
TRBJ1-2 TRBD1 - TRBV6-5 TGTGCCAGCAGGACAGGACAGGTCCGTGGCTACACCTTC CASRTGQVRGYTF
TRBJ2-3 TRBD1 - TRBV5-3 TGTGCCAGAAGACCGGGACAGTCGGACACGCAGTATTTT CARRPGQSDTQYF
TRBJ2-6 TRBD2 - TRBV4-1 TGCGCCAGCAGCCAAGTCCCGGGGGGCTCTGGGGCCAACGTCCTGACTTTC CASSQVPGGSGANVLTF
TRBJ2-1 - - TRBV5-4 TGTGCCAGCAGCGCCACAGGTAGACTTCACTACAATGAGCAGTTCTTC CASSATGRLHYNEQFF
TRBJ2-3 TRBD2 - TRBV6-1 TGTGCCAGCAGTGATGGGACTAGCGGGGCAGATACGCAGTATTTT CASSDGTSGADTQYF
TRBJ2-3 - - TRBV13 TGTGCCAGCACCCCCCGGGAGTCGGACACAGATACGCAGTATTTT CASTPRESDTDTQYF
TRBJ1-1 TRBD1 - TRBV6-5 TGTGCCAGCAAGACTTCGACAGGGGCAGACACTGAAGCTTTCTTT CASKTSTGADTEAFF
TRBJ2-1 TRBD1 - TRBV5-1 TGCGCCAGCAGCACCGCCTTCGGGACAGGGTCGTTTTATGAGCAGTTCTTC CASSTAFGTGSFYEQFF
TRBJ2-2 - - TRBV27 TGTGCCAGCAGTGTGACAGGGAACACCGGGGAGCTGTTTTTT CASSVTGNTGELFF
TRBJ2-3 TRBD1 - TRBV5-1 TGCGCCAGCAGCTTGGGAACAGGGGACCGAACAGATACGCAGTATTTT CASSLGTGDRTDTQYF
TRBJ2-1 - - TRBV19 TGTGCCAGTAGTATAGCGGGGGGCCTATACAATGAGCAGTTCTTC CASSIAGGLYNEQFF
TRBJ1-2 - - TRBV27 TGTGCCAGCAGTCCTAATTATAGCAGGGGCTCCTCCTATGGCTACACCTTC CASSPNYSRGSSYGYTF
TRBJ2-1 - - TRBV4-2 TGTGCCAGCAGCCAGCGGGACTCCTACAATGAGCAGTTCTTC CASSQRDSYNEQFF
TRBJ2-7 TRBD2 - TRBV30 TGTGCCTGGACCCGGGGGGAGGTATACGAGCAGTACTTC CAWTRGEVYEQYF
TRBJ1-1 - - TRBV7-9 TGTGCCAGCAGCTTACCGCCCGTCTCTCTGACAGGATACACTGAAGCTTTCTTT CASSLPPVSLTGYTEAFF
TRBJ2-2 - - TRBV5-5 TGTGCCAGCAGCTTGACGCTCACAGATACCGGGGAGCTGTTTTTT CASSLTLTDTGELFF
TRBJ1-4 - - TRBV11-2 TGTGCCAGCAGCTTAGATCCAGGGGACGAGGAAAAACTGTTTTTT CASSLDPGDEEKLFF
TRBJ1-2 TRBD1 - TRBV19 TGTGCCAGTATCCCGGGACAGGGGTCGGGCTATGGCTACACCTTC CASIPGQGSGYGYTF
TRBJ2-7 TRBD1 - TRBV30 TGTGCCTGGGGTCCGGGACAGGGGGCGGACGAGCAGTACTTC CAWGPGQGADEQYF
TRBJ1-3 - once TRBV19 TGTGCCAGTAGTATAGGGCGAGGGTTTGCTGGAAACACCATATATTTT CASSIGRGFAGNTIYF
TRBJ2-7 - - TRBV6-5 TGTGCCAGCAGTACATTAGACAGTGAAATAGGCGAGCAGTACTTC CASSTLDSEIGEQYF
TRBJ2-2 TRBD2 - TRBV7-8 TGTGCCAGCAGTTTAACTAGCGGCACCGGGGAGCTGTTTTTT CASSLTSGTGELFF
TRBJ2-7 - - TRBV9 TGTGCCAGCAGCGTAGCTGGGGGAGGCTACGAGCAGTACTTC CASSVAGGGYEQYF
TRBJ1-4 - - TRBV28 TGTGCCAGCACTAGCCGAAGGGGGGGGACTAATGAAAAACTGTTTTTT CASTSRRGGTNEKLFF
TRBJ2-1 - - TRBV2 TGTGCCAGCAGTGTTTCCCTAGTCTCCTACAATGAGCAGTTCTTC CASSVSLVSYNEQFF
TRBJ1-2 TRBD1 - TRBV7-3 TGTGCCAGCAGCCCGGGACAGGGAAACTATGGCTACACCTTC CASSPGQGNYGYTF
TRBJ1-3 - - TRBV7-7 TGTGCCAGCAGCCACGGCAGAGGGCCCGGAAACACCATATATTTT CASSHGRGPGNTIYF
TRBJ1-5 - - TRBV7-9 TGTGCCAGCAGCTCAGGGAATCAGCCCCAGCATTTT CASSSGNQPQHF
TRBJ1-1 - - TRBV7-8 TGTGCCAGCAGCTTAGCGCGAGAGGGGAACACTGAAGCTTTCTTT CASSLAREGNTEAFF
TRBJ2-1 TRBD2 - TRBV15 TGTGCCACCAGCTATAACTCCGGGACTAGCGGGGCCAAGCAGTTCTTC CATSYNSGTSGAKQFF
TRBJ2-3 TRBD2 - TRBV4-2 TGTGCCAGCAGCCAGGGACTAGCGGACACAGATACGCAGTATTTT CASSQGLADTDTQYF
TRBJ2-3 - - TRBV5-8 TGTGCCAGCAGCTTTAGTGTCGCAGATACGCAGTATTTT CASSFSVADTQYF
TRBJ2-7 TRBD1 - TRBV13 TGTGCCAGCAGCTGGGGACAGAGCTCCTACGAGCAGTACTTC CASSWGQSSYEQYF
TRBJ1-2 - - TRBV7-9 TGTGCCAGCAGCTTAGTACCGCACACAGGAGGCTACACCTTC CASSLVPHTGGYTF
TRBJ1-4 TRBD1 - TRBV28 TGTGCCAGCAGTTTGGGGACAGGGGGTGAAAAACTGTTTTTT CASSLGTGGEKLFF
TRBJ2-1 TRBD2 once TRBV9 TGTGCCAGCAGCGAGACGGGACTAGCGGGGGGAACGAGCTCCTACAATGAGCAGTTCTTC CASSETGLAGGTSSYNEQFF
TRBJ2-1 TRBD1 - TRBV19 TGTGCCAGTAGTATAGACCCGACAGGGAAAATGAATGAGCAGTTCTTC CASSIDPTGKMNEQFF
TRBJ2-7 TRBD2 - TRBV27 TGTGCCAGCGGCCGCGGGTTGGGACTGGCGCGGGAGGAGCAGTACTTC CASGRGLGLAREEQYF
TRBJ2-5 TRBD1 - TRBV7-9 TGTGCCAGCAGCCCCCTGACAGGGGACCAAGAGACCCAGTACTTC CASSPLTGDQETQYF
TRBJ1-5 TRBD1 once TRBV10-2 TGCGCCAGCAGTGAGTGGGACAGCGATCAGCCCCAGCATTTT CASSEWDSDQPQHF
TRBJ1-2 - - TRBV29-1 TGCAGCGCCGGAACCGGGTATGGCTACACCTTC CSAGTGYGYTF
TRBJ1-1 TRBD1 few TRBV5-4 TGTGCCAGCAGACCGCTCGGGACAGGGGAAACTGAAGCTTTCTTT CASRPLGTGETEAFF
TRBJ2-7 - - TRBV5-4 TGTGCCAGCAGCCCAGACGGAGGGTACTACGAGCAGTACTTC CASSPDGGYYEQYF
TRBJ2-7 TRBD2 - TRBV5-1 TGCGCCAGCAGCTTGGGCCTAGCGGGAGGGTACGAGCAGTACTTC CASSLGLAGGYEQYF
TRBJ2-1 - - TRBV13 TGTGCCAGCAGCTTAGGGCAGGGGAATGAGCAGTTCTTC CASSLGQGNEQFF
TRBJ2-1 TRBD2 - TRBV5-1 TGCGCCAGCAGCTTGATTATAGCGGGAGTAGACAATGAGCAGTTCTTC CASSLIIAGVDNEQFF
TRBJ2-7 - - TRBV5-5 TGTGCCAGCAGCTTTGGTAGGACAACCGAGCAGTACTTC CASSFGRTTEQYF
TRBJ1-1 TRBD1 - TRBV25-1 TGTGCCAGCAGTGAAATGGCAGGGGGCAATGGAGCTTTCTTT CASSEMAGGNGAFF